This entry lists 32 T cell receptor beta chains sequenced from one sample in a study of blood T cell repertoires in COVID-19. Method: immunoSEQ multiplex PCR; TCRdb's copy keeps in-frame clones and lacks some. The table has some 100,000 clones, 88% seen once. Sample: peripheral blood. These receptor sequences come from a woman older than 75 with active COVID-19.

This clone was seen a few times. This chain joins TRBV5-4 and TRBJ1-2, with TRBD1 matching 10 bases. V trimming: 1 base; J trimming: 4 bases; junction bases outside the gene matches: 4. This CDR3 region has 15 residues. The germline V gene has CDR1 SGHNT and CDR2 YYREEE (reference sequence). In DNA form, the CDR3 reads TGTGCCAGCAGCTTGAGCCGACAGGGGGCCTATGGCTACACCTTC. It is translated as CASSLSRQGAYGYTF.

The chain combines TRBV5-1 with TRBJ1-1, with 8 bases aligning to TRBD1. Germline CDR1 is SGHRS and CDR2 is YFSETQ. The V and J ends lost 3 bases and 4 bases, in that order; junction bases with no gene match: 5. The CDR3 extends over 14 amino acids. Written as DNA, the CDR3 is TGCGCCAGCAGCTCCCGACAGGGGCCCACTGAAGCTTTCTTT. Its protein product is CASSSRQGPTEAFF.

This clone was seen a single time. The chain carries TRBV6-4 and TRBJ2-2, with 9 bases lining up with TRBD1. Trimming removed 6 bases from V and 4 bases from J; junction bases left unmatched: 3. The CDR3 spans 14 residues. The germline V gene encodes CDR1 MRHNA and CDR2 SNTAGT. CDR3 residues: CASRGTGPTGELFF. The CDR3 DNA is TGTGCCAGCAGAGGGACAGGGCCCACCGGGGAGCTGTTTTTT.

This chain joins TRBV7-2 and TRBJ2-5, with TRBD1 matching 7 bases. CDR1 SGHTA and CDR2 FQGNSA come from the germline V gene. The junction had 13 bases not matched to a gene; V was cut back by 3 bases and J by 3 bases. This CDR3 spans 17 amino acids. CDR3 in amino acids: CASSFSPARGQEETQYF. CDR3 bases: TGTGCCAGCAGCTTTTCCCCGGCAAGGGGGCAAGAAGAGACCCAGTACTTC.

The V gene is TRBV28, the J gene TRBJ1-3; D ambiguous. Germline V gene data show CDR1 as MDHEN and CDR2 as SYDVKM. The CDR3 length is 14 residues. V lost 8 bases, J lost 0 bases, and 11 bases lay in between. The CDR3 is CASSRHNSGNTIYF. In DNA, the CDR3 is TGTGCCAGCTCGCGACATAACTCTGGAAACACCATATATTTT.

The V and J genes are TRBV25-1 and TRBJ2-4; possible D gene TRBD2, 5 bases. V lost 3 bases and J lost 7, with 10 bases in between. This CDR3 contains 13 residues. Germline V gives CDR1 MGHDK, CDR2 SYGVNS. The CDR3 is CASSDEWRNIQYF. CDR3 coding DNA: TGTGCCAGCAGTGACGAATGGAGGAACATTCAGTACTTC.

This chain joins TRBV9 and TRBJ2-2, with 7 bases that match TRBD2. The CDR3 contains 16 residues. The V and J ends lost 4 bases and 4 bases, in that order; junction bases with no gene match: 10. Germline V lookup: CDR1 SGDLS, CDR2 YYNGEE. CDR3 sequence reads: CASSPRGDRSTGELFF. The DNA of the CDR3 is TGTGCCAGCAGCCCCCGGGGGGACCGGAGCACCGGGGAGCTGTTTTTT.

This clone was found once. The chain has TRBV7-2 and TRBJ2-3; 7 nucleotides line up with TRBD2. After removal of 2 bases from V and 4 bases from J, the junction contained 12 bases not matched to a gene. This CDR3 has 17 amino acids. CDR1 is SGHTA and CDR2 is FQGNSA in the germline V gene. This chain's CDR3 is CASSLLSAGASADTQYF. CDR3 coding DNA: TGTGCCAGCAGCTTACTGTCGGCGGGAGCTTCGGCAGATACGCAGTATTTT.

The chain uses TRBV7-3 and TRBJ2-1, with TRBD1 matching 7 bases. This CDR3 is built from 14 residues. Germline values: CDR1 SGHTA, CDR2 FQGTGA. J lost 7 bases, V lost 3 bases, and 6 bases had no gene match. The CDR3 nucleotides read TGTGCCAGCAGCTTCCGACAGGGTTGGAATGAGCAGTTCTTC. It specifies CASSFRQGWNEQFF.

The table lists this clone with a count of one. The chain combines TRBV4-1 with TRBJ2-7; D is unclear. Trimming left V 0 bases short and J 3 bases short, with 9 bases between. The CDR3 has 14 residues. The V gene's germline CDR1 is MGHRA and CDR2 YSYEKL. CDR3 amino acids: CASSQDTTVYEQYF. Here the CDR3 DNA reads TGCGCCAGCAGCCAAGATACAACCGTCTACGAGCAGTACTTC.

This chain connects TRBV5-4 to TRBJ2-1, with 7 bases that match TRBD2. The CDR3 contains 13 residues. V lost 3 bases, J lost 11 bases, and 8 bases stayed unmatched. The germline gives CDR1 SGHNT, CDR2 YYREEE (reference sequence). Here the CDR3 DNA reads TGTGCCAGCAGCTCGGGAGGTATTAGTAAGCAGTTCTTC. It is translated as CASSSGGISKQFF.

This chain connects TRBV5-1 to TRBJ2-7; tentative D call: TRBD2 (5 bases). The CDR3 is 14 amino acids. Trimming removed 1 base from V and 2 bases from J, with 10 bases in between. CDR1 is SGHRS and CDR2 is YFSETQ in the germline V gene. CDR3 coding DNA: TGCGCCAGCAGCTTGAGTCAGCGGACCTACGAGCAGTACTTC. This encodes CASSLSQRTYEQYF.

The chain carries TRBV28 and TRBJ1-1, with a tentative D call TRBD1 (6 bases). This CDR3 has 14 residues. CDR1 is MDHEN and CDR2 is SYDVKM in the germline V gene. V lost 1 base and J 4 bases, leaving 10 bases between the germline ends. The CDR3 DNA reads TGTGCCAGCAGTTTATCCCAGGGGCGCACTGAAGCTTTCTTT. As protein: CASSLSQGRTEAFF.

The chain links TRBV15 to TRBJ1-5, with a tentative D call TRBD1 (5 bases). The CDR3 runs to 14 residues. The germline V gene has CDR1 LNHNV and CDR2 YYDKDF (reference sequence). The germline V and J ends were trimmed by 4 bases and 2 bases, with 9 bases remaining between them. CDR3: CATSTRQRNQPQHF. CDR3 sequence (DNA): TGTGCCACCAGCACCCGACAGCGCAATCAGCCCCAGCATTTT.

V is TRBV28 and J is TRBJ2-1; 12 bases are a match to TRBD2. The germline V gene has CDR1 MDHEN and CDR2 SYDVKM. The CDR3 sequence is 18 residues long. Trimming removed 2 bases from V and 9 bases from J; junction bases left unmatched: 14. This CDR3 is CASSLGGATSGSYGEQFF. The CDR3 bases are TGTGCCAGCAGTTTAGGTGGGGCGACTAGCGGGAGTTATGGTGAGCAGTTCTTC.

CDR3 region: CASSLSGVSNQPQHF. In nucleotides, the CDR3 is TGTGCCAGTAGTTTATCAGGGGTTAGCAATCAGCCCCAGCATTTT. The chain joins TRBV19 to TRBJ1-5; D possibly corresponds to TRBD1 (6 bases). This CDR3 comprises 15 residues. V lost 5 bases and J lost 0, with 11 bases in between. Germline CDR1 and CDR2: LNHDA and SQIVND (reference sequence).

This clone showed up just once. The CDR3 loop reads CALSSREGQGPISPLHF. The CDR3, as DNA: TGTGCCCTCTCTAGCCGGGAGGGACAGGGACCAATTTCACCCCTCCACTTT. The chain joins TRBV7-9 to TRBJ1-6, with 9 bases lining up with TRBD1. This CDR3 comprises 17 residues. Trimming at V came to 11 bases and at J to 9 bases, leaving 20 bases not matched to a gene. The germline CDR1 and CDR2 sequences are SEHNR and FQNEAQ (reference sequence).

J is TRBJ1-6 and V is TRBV30; 7 nucleotides line up with TRBD1. Germline-derived CDR1 and CDR2 are GTSNPN and SVGIG (reference sequence). This CDR3 is built from 13 residues. V gave up 6 bases and J gave up 5 bases; unmatched junction bases: 4. The CDR3 coding sequence is TGTGCCTGTCGGCAGGGGGATAATTCACCCCTCCACTTT. As protein: CACRQGDNSPLHF.

The CDR3 DNA follows: TGTGCCAGCAGTTCAGGAGCAGGGATAATAGAAGAGACCCAGTACTTC. It specifies CASSSGAGIIEETQYF. The chain carries TRBV5-4 and TRBJ2-5; TRBD1 is a possible D gene (5 bases). Trimming took off 5 bases at V and 3 bases at J, with 20 bases between the two ends. This CDR3 has 16 residues. CDR1 and CDR2 (germline): SGHNT, YYREEE (reference sequence).

The J gene is TRBJ2-5, the V gene TRBV14; 9 bases match TRBD2. V lost 0 bases to trimming and J lost 4 bases; unmatched junction nucleotides: 9. CDR1 and CDR2 from the germline V gene are SGHDN and FVKESK. CDR3 length: 17 amino acids. DNA for the CDR3: TGTGCCAGCAGCCAAGAGAGGGTAGCGGGAGTGAGAGAGACCCAGTACTTC. Residues: CASSQERVAGVRETQYF.

This chain joins TRBV9 and TRBJ2-5, with 8 bases fitting TRBD2. CDR1 is SGDLS, CDR2 YYNGEE, per germline. The length of the CDR3 is 16 residues. V was pared by 4 bases and J by 5 bases, with 13 bases of the junction left unmatched. The CDR3: CASSPSGTGGRETQYF. DNA for the CDR3: TGTGCCAGCAGCCCGAGTGGGACGGGAGGGCGCGAGACCCAGTACTTC.

The chain joins TRBV20-1 to TRBJ1-2; tentatively, D is TRBD1 (6 bases). CDR3 length equals 11 residues. Germline V CDR1 and CDR2: DFQATT, SNEGSKA (reference sequence). V gave up 4 bases and J gave up 4 bases, with 7 bases separating them. CDR3 nucleotide sequence: TGCAGTGCTAAGACAGGCTATGGCTACACCTTC. It translates to CSAKTGYGYTF.

About this clone: Other DNA sequences in the same sample also yield this CDR3. The CDR3 loop reads CASSSRLAGSYNEQFF. The CDR3 nucleotides read TGTGCCAGCAGTTCGCGACTAGCGGGCTCCTACAATGAGCAGTTCTTC. V usage is TRBV28 and J usage is TRBJ2-1, with 10 bases identical to TRBD2. The CDR3 consists of 16 residues. Germline CDR1 is MDHEN and CDR2 is SYDVKM. The V segment lost 4 bases and the J segment 0 bases; nucleotides outside the gene matches: 3.

In DNA form, the CDR3 reads TGTGCCAGCTCACAACTGACAGAGAACACTGAAGCTTTCTTT. Translating gives CASSQLTENTEAFF. V usage is TRBV18 and J usage is TRBJ1-1; a weak D match, TRBD1 (5 bases). The V gene's germline CDR1 is KGHSH and CDR2 LQKENI. V lost 4 bases, J lost 1 base, and 10 bases lay in between. The CDR3 contains 14 residues.

The chain recombines TRBV24-1 with TRBJ2-1; no clear D gene. Germline assignment: CDR1 KGHDR and CDR2 SFDVKD. The CDR3 is 11 amino acids. The V end was cut by 10 bases, the J end by 6 bases, with 9 bases between. The CDR3, as DNA: TGTGCCACGAAGTACGGCAATGAGCAGTTCTTC. The encoded protein is CATKYGNEQFF.

V is TRBV18 and J is TRBJ2-3, with a possible D match to TRBD1 (6 bases). Germline V gene lookup returns CDR1 KGHSH and CDR2 LQKENI. The CDR3 contains 17 residues. The V end lost 6 bases, the J end lost 1 base, and 20 bases lay between the germline ends. CDR3 in amino acids: CASSELFVTGRTDTQYF. The CDR3 coding sequence is TGTGCCAGCTCCGAGCTTTTCGTGACAGGCCGCACAGATACGCAGTATTTT.

This chain connects TRBV7-9 to TRBJ2-7; tentative D call: TRBD1 (6 bases). Germline V gives CDR1 SEHNR, CDR2 FQNEAQ (reference sequence). The CDR3 is 12 amino acids. The V gene lost 6 bases and the J gene lost 6 bases, with 12 bases spanning the gap. The CDR3 sequence: CASSPTGFEQYF. In DNA form, the CDR3 reads TGTGCCAGCAGTCCAACAGGGTTCGAGCAGTACTTC.

This chain connects TRBV4-3 to TRBJ2-7; perhaps TRBD2 as D (6 bases). The germline gives CDR1 LGHNA, CDR2 YSLEER. The CDR3 runs 16 residues. V was pared by 3 bases and J by 2 bases, with 17 bases between. CDR3 sequence (DNA): TGCGCCAGCAGCCAGTCAGCCGGGACTGATCCCTACGAGCAGTACTTC. It encodes CASSQSAGTDPYEQYF.

The J gene is TRBJ1-5, the V gene TRBV23-1; D is ambiguous. TRBV23-1 is placed among ORFs of uncertain function. This CDR3 has 11 residues. The V end lost 10 bases, the J end lost 7 bases, and 11 bases lay between the germline ends. CDR3 residues: CATQIRQPQHF. In DNA form, the CDR3 reads TGCGCCACCCAAATCCGGCAGCCCCAGCATTTT.

The rearrangement links TRBV9 to TRBJ2-1; TRBD2 aligns across 7 bases. Germline lookup yields CDR1 SGDLS and CDR2 YYNGEE. With V trimmed by 4 bases and J by 6 bases, 10 bases remained unmatched. The CDR3 is 15 residues long. The CDR3 is CASSPWAGEGNEQFF. DNA of the CDR3: TGTGCCAGCAGCCCCTGGGCGGGAGAGGGCAATGAGCAGTTCTTC.

The CDR3 nucleotides are TGTGCCAGCAGTGAATCAGGGACAGGCAGCAATCAGCCCCAGCATTTT. The encoded protein is CASSESGTGSNQPQHF. This sequence joins TRBV2 and TRBJ1-5; 8 nucleotides line up with TRBD1. V trimming: 2 bases; J trimming: 1 base; junction bases outside the gene matches: 4. Per the germline V gene, CDR1 is SNHLY and CDR2 is FYNNEI. The CDR3 runs to 16 residues.

This clone was seen a few times. The chain joins TRBV7-2 to TRBJ2-4; 11 nucleotides agree with TRBD2. The CDR3 length is 19 residues. From germline, CDR1 is SGHTA and CDR2 FQGNSA. V shed 2 bases and J 0 bases; nucleotides not matched to a gene: 9. This chain's CDR3 is CASSLSGLAGPLAKNIQYF. CDR3 bases: TGTGCCAGCAGCTTATCTGGACTAGCGGGCCCCCTAGCCAAAAACATTCAGTACTTC.